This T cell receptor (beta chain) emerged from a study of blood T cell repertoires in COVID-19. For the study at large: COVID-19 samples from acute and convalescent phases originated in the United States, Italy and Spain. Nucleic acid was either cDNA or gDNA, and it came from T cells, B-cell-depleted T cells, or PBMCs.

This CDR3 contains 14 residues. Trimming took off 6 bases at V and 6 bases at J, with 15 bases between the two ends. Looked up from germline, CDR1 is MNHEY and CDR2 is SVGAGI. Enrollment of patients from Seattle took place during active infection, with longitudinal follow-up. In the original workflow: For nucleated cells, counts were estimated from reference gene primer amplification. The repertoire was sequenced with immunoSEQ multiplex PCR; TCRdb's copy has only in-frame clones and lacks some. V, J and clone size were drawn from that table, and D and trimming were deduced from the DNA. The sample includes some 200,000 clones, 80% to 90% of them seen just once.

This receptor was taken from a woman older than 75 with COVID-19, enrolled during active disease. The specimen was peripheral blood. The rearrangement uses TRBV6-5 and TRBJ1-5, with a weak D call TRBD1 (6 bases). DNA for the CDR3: TGTGCCAGCAGCGGGGCCCAGGGGTCTCAGCCCCAGCATTTT. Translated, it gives CASSGAQGSQPQHF.